Listed below are T cell receptor beta chains from one sample, sequenced in a study of T cell repertoires in cytomegalovirus infection. TCRdb called the reads again in MiXCR, with one record for every CDR3 protein. The sample contains approximately 910,000 distinct CDR3 sequences, roughly 30% of which appear only once. These TCRs' antigens remain unknown. Sequenced material: cultured CD8+ T cells from PBMCs, taken from culture after CMV antigen stimulation. All receptors derive from a human donor in good health (CMV status not recorded). Some clones in this sample may be carry-over from other donors' samples. CDR3s include the opening cysteine and the closing phenylalanine or tryptophan. The order of the fields is D gene, clone size, J gene, V gene, CDR3 DNA, CDR3 protein. A D gene is named only where the DNA matches it firmly. The size field is filled for only some rows; it gives once, few, many or a size class.

TRBD2	NA	TRBJ2-1	TRBV10-2	TGCGCCAGCGAGGGGCGGGGGTTCCGAAATGAGCAGTTCTTC	CASEGRGFRNEQFF
TRBD1	many	TRBJ2-2	TRBV7-9	TGTGCCAGCAGCTTACTCATGGAACAGGGGGAGCAGGAGCTGTTTTTT	CASSLLMEQGEQELFF
NA	few	TRBJ1-1	TRBV6-5	TGTGCCAGCAGTTTGACCCCGAAACGAGAAGCTTTCTTT	CASSLTPKREAFF
TRBD2	few	TRBJ2-5	TRBV12-3/TRBV12-4	TGTGCCAGCAGTCTAGGGAGGGCGCTTCTAGAGACCCAGTACTTC	CASSLGRALLETQYF
NA	many	TRBJ1-1	TRBV6-1	TGTGCCAGCAGTTCGTTGTCCGTGATGAACACTGAAGCTTTCTTT	CASSSLSVMNTEAFF
NA	once	TRBJ1-5	TRBV7-9	TGTGCCAGCAGCTCCGAGGGAAGAGATCAGCCCCAGCATTTT	CASSSEGRDQPQHF
TRBD1	few	TRBJ1-2	TRBV2	TGTGCCAGCAGGGATACAGGGGAAGACGGCTACACCTTC	CASRDTGEDGYTF
NA	NA	TRBJ2-4	TRBV27	TGTGCCAGCAGTTATTCAAGTACTGGGGACATTCAGTACTTC	CASSYSSTGDIQYF
NA	many	TRBJ1-1	TRBV7-8	TGTGCCAGCAGCTTAGCGGAGGAGGGTCTGCCTGAAGCTTTCTTT	CASSLAEEGLPEAFF
NA	NA	TRBJ1-6	TRBV6-5	TGTGCCAGCAGTTGGGGGGGGTATAATTCACCCCTCCACTTT	CASSWGGYNSPLHF
NA	few	TRBJ1-2	TRBV2	TGTGCCAGCACCAACGGGAATCCCTATGGCTACACCTTC	CASTNGNPYGYTF
NA	NA	TRBJ2-5	TRBV28	TGTGCCAGCAGTACCGGTTTTGGGAGAACCCAAGAGACCCAGTACTTC	CASSTGFGRTQETQYF
NA	NA	TRBJ2-7	TRBV3-1	TGTGCCAGCAGCCAAGATATTGGACTGGGGAGGATGGTCGAGCAGTACTTC	CASSQDIGLGRMVEQYF